The T cell receptor beta chain described here comes from a study of blood T cell repertoires in COVID-19. The overall study: The samples span acute and convalescent COVID-19 from the United States, Italy and Spain. The analysed material was cDNA or gDNA that came from T cells, B-cell-depleted T cells, or PBMCs.

Study processing details: Amplification of reference gene primers provided the estimated nucleated cell counts. This table comes from immunoSEQ multiplex PCR, and its TCRdb copy is limited to in-frame clones, with some not included. The V and J calls and clone size were taken over from that table, and D and trimming were inferred from the DNA. Of about 120,000 clones in the sample, 85% were seen once. V lost 4 bases, J lost 0 bases, and 6 bases lay in between. Germline CDR1 MNHEY, CDR2 SVGEGT. The CDR3 consists of 13 residues. The chain joins TRBV6-2 or TRBV6-3 to TRBJ1-1; no definite D call. Sequencing was performed on peripheral blood. The sequence derives from an elderly man with acute or convalescent COVID-19. The CDR3 sequence: CASSFLLNTEAFF. The CDR3 coding sequence is TGTGCCAGCAGTTTCCTCTTGAACACTGAAGCTTTCTTT.